These 8 T cell receptor beta chains came from one sample sequenced in a study of cytomegalovirus exposure and HLA in healthy donors. A multiplex PCR was run with 60 Vbeta primers and 13 Jbeta primers. Produced via immunoSEQ multiplex PCR; TCRdb's table is partial and in-frame only. Of approximately 160,000 clones listed, roughly 79% were seen once; the top ten hold about 1.6%. Sequences were obtained from PBMCs. All receptors derive from a middle-aged man in good health and CMV-seronegative.

For this clone: Relative to the germline gene, one junction end is altered; a read error may explain this. The V and J genes are TRBV7-2 and TRBJ2-7; D call uncertain. Germline values: CDR1 SGHTA, CDR2 FQGNSA. The CDR3 runs 11 residues. CDR3 DNA: TGTGCCAGCAGCTTGGGTTTGCGGTTGAACTTC. It specifies CASSLGLRLNF.

The chain links TRBV19 to TRBJ2-2; 7 positions match TRBD2. This CDR3 region has 15 residues. The germline CDR1 and CDR2 sequences are LNHDA and SQIVND (reference sequence). V was pared by 6 bases and J by 4 bases, with 8 bases of the junction left unmatched. The DNA of the CDR3 is TGTGCCAGTAGCTCCTCGACTAGCTTCACCGGGGAGCTGTTTTTT. It yields the protein CASSSSTSFTGELFF.

This clone was recorded a few times. The rearrangement joins TRBV27 to TRBJ2-1; 8 bases are shared with TRBD2. Germline CDR1 MNHEY, CDR2 SMNVEV (reference sequence). The CDR3 consists of 16 residues. J gave up 7 bases and V 6 bases, and 14 bases lay outside the gene matches. The CDR3 sequence is CASRPTSGGPKNEQFF. The CDR3, as DNA: TGTGCCAGCAGGCCCACGTCGGGAGGGCCGAAAAATGAGCAGTTCTTC.

The gene calls are TRBV5-1 and TRBJ1-2; the match to TRBD1 covers 8 bases. There are 16 residues in the CDR3. V shed 4 bases, J shed 0 bases, and the junction held 8 bases outside the gene matches. The germline CDR1 and CDR2 sequences are SGHRS and YFSETQ. This CDR3 is CASSAGTGPSNYGYTF. In DNA form, the CDR3 reads TGCGCCAGCAGCGCCGGGACAGGCCCTTCTAACTATGGCTACACCTTC.

The chain employs TRBV7-9 and TRBJ2-2; TRBD2 agrees at 9 bases. There are 18 residues in the CDR3. Germline CDR1 reads SEHNR; CDR2 reads FQNEAQ (reference sequence). The V segment lost 3 bases and the J segment 1 base; nucleotides outside the gene matches: 9. The CDR3 DNA sequence: TGTGCCAGCAGCTTCAATAGCGGGAGAGGACAGAACACCGGGGAGCTGTTTTTT. Encoded protein: CASSFNSGRGQNTGELFF.

With respect to this clone: Germline is not matched at one junction end, which may reflect a read error. Here the CDR3 DNA reads TGTTCCAGCAGCTTAGAGGGGGAAATGGGTCAGCCCCAGCATTTT. Protein product: CSSSLEGEMGQPQHF. The chain uses TRBV7-9 and TRBJ1-5; a weak D match, TRBD1 (6 bases). CDR1 and CDR2 from the germline V gene are SEHNR and FQNEAQ (reference sequence). This CDR3 region has 15 residues.

The chain has TRBV27 and TRBJ1-1, with a possible D match to TRBD1 (6 bases). The CDR3 is 14 amino acids. V gave up 5 bases and J gave up 1 base, with 11 bases separating them. CDR1 and CDR2 from the germline V gene are MNHEY and SMNVEV (reference sequence). The CDR3 nucleotides read TGTGCCAGCAGTGGGGGCGTTGCGAACACTGAAGCTTTCTTT. Translation gives CASSGGVANTEAFF.

J is TRBJ1-2 and V is TRBV27; 8 bases align to TRBD1. Germline CDR1 and CDR2: MNHEY and SMNVEV (reference sequence). The CDR3 has 13 residues. Trimming cost V 4 bases and J 4 bases; bases outside gene matches: 2. CDR3 region: CASSWTGSYGYTF. Written as DNA, the CDR3 is TGTGCCAGCAGTTGGACAGGGAGCTATGGCTACACCTTC.